This passage covers 16 T cell receptor beta chains from one sample sequenced in a study of blood T cell repertoires in COVID-19. The data were produced by immunoSEQ multiplex PCR, yet TCRdb's version contains in-frame clones alone and is incomplete. The table records approximately 90,000 clones, 70% to 90% of them present only once. Sequenced sample: peripheral blood. These receptor sequences come from a man aged 80 or over with active or convalescent COVID-19.

The chain has TRBV14 and TRBJ1-4; D is uncertain. The germline gives CDR1 SGHDN, CDR2 FVKESK. Between the trimmed V and J ends, which lost 1 base and 12 bases, there was a span of 15 bases. The CDR3 runs 14 residues. CDR3 nucleotide sequence: TGTGCCAGCAGCCAAGGAGGCTTCCTCGGCCAACTGTTTTTT. It is translated as CASSQGGFLGQLFF.

This chain joins TRBV28 and TRBJ2-5; no clear D. V lost 2 bases, J lost 13 bases, and 17 bases lay in between. The CDR3 extends over 13 amino acids. From germline, CDR1 is MDHEN and CDR2 SYDVKM. DNA for the CDR3: TGTGCCAGCAGTTTAACCCAGACACCCCGTTTGTACTTC. Amino acid sequence: CASSLTQTPRLYF.

This clone appeared once. The rearrangement uses TRBV3-1 (or the pseudogene TRBV3-2) and TRBJ1-3, with D possibly matching TRBD1 (5 bases). V was trimmed by 0 bases and J by 4 bases, leaving 13 bases between them. CDR3 length: 16 amino acids. In germline, CDR1 is LGHDT, CDR2 YNNKEL (reference sequence). CDR3 DNA: TGTGCCAGCAGCCAAGATAGCGCGGGGCGAGGAAACACCATATATTTT. Translating gives CASSQDSAGRGNTIYF.

In its sample, this clone was seen a few times. The V call is TRBV15, the J call TRBJ1-5, with D maybe TRBD1 (5 bases). Germline lookup yields CDR1 LNHNV and CDR2 YYDKDF (reference sequence). The V gene lost 0 bases and the J gene lost 7 bases, with 16 bases spanning the gap. CDR3 length equals 16 residues. The CDR3: CATSRDRQGWAQPQHF. The CDR3 DNA follows: TGTGCCACCAGCAGAGATAGGCAGGGATGGGCCCAGCCCCAGCATTTT.

This clone was observed once. V and J are TRBV7-9 and TRBJ2-3; 9 nucleotides match TRBD2. CDR1 and CDR2 (germline): SEHNR, FQNEAQ (reference sequence). J gave up 2 bases and V 5 bases, and 17 bases lay outside the gene matches. The CDR3 consists of 19 residues. The CDR3 nucleotides are TGTGCCAGCAGCCCTATTGTTTGGACTAGCGAGCACCCCACAGATACGCAGTATTTT. Amino acids: CASSPIVWTSEHPTDTQYF.

The V and J genes are TRBV6-2 or TRBV6-3 and TRBJ2-7; D may be TRBD1 (6 bases). V was shortened by 5 bases and J by 6 bases, with 20 bases between the two germline ends. The CDR3 totals 15 residues. Germline lookup yields CDR1 MNHEY and CDR2 SVGEGT. CDR3: CASSPFSGTFSEQYF. CDR3 DNA: TGTGCCAGCAGTCCCTTCTCCGGGACATTCTCCGAGCAGTACTTC.

On this clone itself: The DNA is omitted, as the CDR3 cannot be located on it reliably, and the CDR3 follows TCRdb's listing. The rearrangement links TRBV21-1 to TRBJ2-7; the tabulated D call, TRBD1, remains unverified against the DNA. TRBV21-1 is listed as a pseudogene. The CDR3 extends over 15 residues, inclusive of both ends. This chain's CDR3 is CASSKVGTGTYEQYF.

The chain links TRBV5-6 to TRBJ2-3, with 9 bases identical to TRBD2. The J segment lost 5 bases and the V segment lost 3 bases, leaving 7 bases of the junction unmatched. This CDR3 contains 15 residues. Germline lookup yields CDR1 SGHDT and CDR2 YYEEEE. CDR3 sequence (DNA): TGTGCCAGCAGCTCGGGCGGGAGGGCCGGAGATACGCAGTATTTT. Amino acid sequence: CASSSGGRAGDTQYF.

The V call is TRBV3-1 (or the pseudogene TRBV3-2), the J call TRBJ2-5; unclear D gene. V lost 4 bases and J 5 bases, leaving 17 bases between the germline ends. This CDR3 is built from 15 residues. Germline assignment: CDR1 LGHDT and CDR2 YNNKEL (reference sequence). CDR3 nucleotide sequence: TGTGCCAGCAGCCTCCTTGGCGGAGATGGGGAGACCCAGTACTTC. Protein product: CASSLLGGDGETQYF.

The gene calls are TRBV25-1 and TRBJ2-1; D is perhaps TRBD2 (5 bases). The CDR3 covers 12 residues. Germline CDR1 MGHDK, CDR2 SYGVNS. Deletions cut 1 base from V and 12 bases from J, with 10 bases between. CDR3 bases: TGTGCCAGCAGTGAATCCCCCCGGGGGCAGTTCTTC. Translating it yields CASSESPRGQFF.

CDR3 nucleotides: TGCAGCGTTACCGGGACTAGGTATTACAATGAGCAGTTCTTC. Protein: CSVTGTRYYNEQFF. V and J are TRBV29-1 and TRBJ2-1, with 8 nucleotides matching TRBD2. Per germline, CDR1 SQVTM and CDR2 ANQGSEA. CDR3 size: 14 residues. V lost 5 bases and J lost 4; bases outside the gene matches: 7.

This chain connects TRBV3-1 (or the pseudogene TRBV3-2) to TRBJ1-3, with D possibly TRBD1 on 6 matching bases. CDR3 length: 14 residues. The ends were cut back, 4 bases at V and 1 base at J, with 8 bases in the middle. Per germline, CDR1 LGHDT and CDR2 YNNKEL (reference sequence). CDR3 sequence (DNA): TGTGCCAGCAGCCGTGGACAGTCTGGAAACACCATATATTTT. Its translation: CASSRGQSGNTIYF.

In its sample, this clone was seen once. The chain recombines TRBV5-1 with TRBJ2-3, with D maybe TRBD2 (6 bases). CDR3 size: 14 residues. V lost 4 bases and J lost 2, with 11 bases in between. CDR1 is SGHRS, CDR2 YFSETQ, per germline. CDR3 sequence reads: CASSPGRLTDTQYF. In DNA, the CDR3 is TGCGCCAGCAGCCCAGGGAGGCTCACAGATACGCAGTATTTT.

V and J are TRBV3-1 (or the pseudogene TRBV3-2) and TRBJ2-1; the D gene is possibly TRBD1 (5 bases). Germline lookup yields CDR1 LGHDT and CDR2 YNNKEL (reference sequence). This CDR3 contains 13 residues. The V and J ends lost 4 bases and 3 bases respectively, with 7 bases between them. The CDR3, as DNA: TGTGCCAGCAGCCCGACAGTCTACAATGAGCAGTTCTTC. Translated: CASSPTVYNEQFF.

The genes are TRBV4-1 and TRBJ2-5; maybe TRBD1 (5 bases). Trimming removed 4 bases at V and 7 bases at J, with 16 bases between. This CDR3 has 14 amino acids. In germline, CDR1 is MGHRA, CDR2 YSYEKL. The CDR3 sequence is CASSRLGALGTQYF. DNA of the CDR3: TGCGCCAGCAGCCGATTAGGGGCCCTAGGGACCCAGTACTTC.

This chain uses TRBV6-4 with TRBJ2-6; tentatively, D is TRBD1 (5 bases). The CDR3 contains 15 residues. CDR1 is MRHNA, CDR2 SNTAGT, per germline. Between the trimmed V and J ends, which lost 3 bases and 0 bases, there was a span of 6 bases. Written as DNA, the CDR3 is TGTGCCAGCAGTGAGACAGTCTCTGGGGCCAACGTCCTGACTTTC. Translating gives CASSETVSGANVLTF.